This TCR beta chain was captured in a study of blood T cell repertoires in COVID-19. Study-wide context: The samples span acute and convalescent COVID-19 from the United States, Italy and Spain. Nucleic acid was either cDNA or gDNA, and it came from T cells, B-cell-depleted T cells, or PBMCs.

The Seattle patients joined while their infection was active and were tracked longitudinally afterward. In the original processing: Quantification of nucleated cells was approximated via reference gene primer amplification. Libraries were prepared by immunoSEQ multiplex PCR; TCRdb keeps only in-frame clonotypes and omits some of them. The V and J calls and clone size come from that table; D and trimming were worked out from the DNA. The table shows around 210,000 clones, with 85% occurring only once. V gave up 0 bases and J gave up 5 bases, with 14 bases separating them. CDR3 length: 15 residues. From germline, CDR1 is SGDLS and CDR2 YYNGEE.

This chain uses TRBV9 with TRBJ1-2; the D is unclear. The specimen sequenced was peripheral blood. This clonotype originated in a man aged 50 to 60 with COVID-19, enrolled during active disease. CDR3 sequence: CASSVDSLSLYGYTF. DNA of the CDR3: TGTGCCAGCAGCGTAGATTCCCTCTCACTATATGGCTACACCTTC.